This is a list of T cell receptor beta chains from one sample in a study of shared clonotypes between healthy human individuals. Using immunoSEQ multiplex PCR, the repertoire was profiled, and TCRdb retains in-frame clones only, with some absent. This sample has 550,000 to 750,000 clones, with around 92% found just once. Sequenced input: naive CD8+ T cells sorted from blood. These receptors all stem from a man aged 25 to 45 in good health. The CDR3 runs from the conserved cysteine through the conserved F or W. D genes are given only for firm matches. Size is omitted from some rows. Given values are once, few, many or a class for expanded clones.

J: TRBJ1-2; D: NA; size: NA; V: TRBV27; CDR3: CASSFGQASGYTF; DNA: TGTGCCAGCAGTTTTGGGCAGGCCTCTGGCTACACCTTC
J: TRBJ2-7; D: TRBD2; size: NA; V: TRBV19; CDR3: CATASGLYEQYF; DNA: TGTGCCACGGCTAGCGGACTCTACGAGCAGTACTTC
J: TRBJ2-3; D: NA; size: NA; V: TRBV7-6; CDR3: CASSLAEDYTQYF; DNA: TGTGCCAGCAGCTTAGCGGAGGACTATACGCAGTATTTT
J: TRBJ2-1; D: TRBD2; size: NA; V: TRBV5-1; CDR3: CASRSGRAANEQFF; DNA: TGCGCCAGCAGGAGCGGGAGGGCCGCCAATGAGCAGTTCTTC
J: TRBJ2-7; D: TRBD2; size: NA; V: TRBV4-1; CDR3: CASSQTNPQLAGPYEQYF; DNA: TGCGCCAGCAGCCAAACCAATCCCCAACTAGCGGGACCCTACGAGCAGTACTTC
J: TRBJ2-7; D: NA; size: NA; V: TRBV6-1; CDR3: CASSETIGQLGNYEQYF; DNA: TGTGCCAGCAGTGAGACGATCGGACAGCTAGGAAACTACGAGCAGTACTTC
J: TRBJ2-6; D: NA; size: NA; V: TRBV9; CDR3: CASSSDSPNLTF; DNA: TGTGCCAGCAGCTCGGACAGTCCAAACCTGACTTTC
J: TRBJ2-2; D: NA; size: NA; V: TRBV9; CDR3: CASSVRGELFF; DNA: TGTGCCAGCAGCGTGCGGGGGGAGCTGTTTTTT
J: TRBJ2-7; D: NA; size: NA; V: TRBV7-9; CDR3: CASSVKEGDLVNEQYF; DNA: TGTGCCAGCAGCGTGAAGGAAGGTGACTTAGTAAACGAGCAGTACTTC
J: TRBJ2-7; D: NA; size: NA; V: TRBV2; CDR3: CASSERGNEQYF; DNA: TGTGCCAGCAGTGAAAGGGGGAACGAGCAGTACTTC
J: TRBJ2-3; D: NA; size: NA; V: TRBV18; CDR3: CASSPAGGKHTDTQYF; DNA: TGTGCCAGCTCACCCGCTGGCGGGAAACACACAGATACGCAGTATTTT
J: TRBJ2-7; D: NA; size: few; V: TRBV30; CDR3: CAWSPSYISYEQYF; DNA: TGTGCCTGGAGTCCCTCATACATATCCTACGAGCAGTACTTC
J: TRBJ1-2; D: TRBD1; size: once; V: TRBV5-1; CDR3: CASSPGTGDGYTF; DNA: TGCGCCAGCTCTCCCGGGACAGGGGATGGCTACACCTTC
J: TRBJ2-7; D: NA; size: NA; V: TRBV30; CDR3: CAWSPPDYEQYF; DNA: TGTGCCTGGAGTCCCCCAGACTACGAGCAGTACTTC
J: TRBJ1-2; D: NA; size: NA; V: TRBV11-2; CDR3: CASSGGDWGYGYTF; DNA: TGTGCCAGCAGCGGGGGAGACTGGGGCTATGGCTACACCTTC
J: TRBJ2-7; D: TRBD1; size: once; V: TRBV7-8; CDR3: CASSLRKPGQGPSSSYEQYF; DNA: TGTGCCAGCAGCTTACGGAAGCCGGGACAGGGGCCATCCAGCTCCTACGAGCAGTACTTC
J: TRBJ2-3; D: NA; size: NA; V: TRBV7-6; CDR3: CASADRDTWGDTQYF; DNA: TGTGCCAGCGCCGACCGGGACACATGGGGGGATACGCAGTATTTT
J: TRBJ2-3; D: TRBD2; size: NA; V: TRBV11-2; CDR3: CASSSPAGVPIGTQYF; DNA: TGTGCCAGCAGCTCCCCAGCGGGGGTCCCTATCGGTACGCAGTATTTT
J: TRBJ2-5; D: NA; size: NA; V: TRBV2; CDR3: CASRGFLETQYF; DNA: TGTGCCAGCAGGGGCTTTTTAGAGACCCAGTACTTC
J: TRBJ2-7; D: NA; size: NA; V: TRBV5-8; CDR3: CASSLGAGGSYEQYF; DNA: TGTGCCAGCAGCTTGGGGGCCGGAGGCTCCTACGAGCAGTACTTC
J: TRBJ2-7; D: NA; size: NA; V: TRBV23-1; CDR3: CASSLKDVAYEQYF; DNA: TGCGCCAGCAGTCTTAAGGACGTAGCCTACGAGCAGTACTTC
J: TRBJ1-1; D: TRBD1; size: NA; V: TRBV5-1; CDR3: CASSLGDSWMNTEAFF; DNA: TGCGCCAGCAGCTTGGGGGACAGCTGGATGAACACTGAAGCTTTCTTT
J: TRBJ2-7; D: TRBD2; size: NA; V: TRBV5-4; CDR3: CASSLRLAGGYEQYF; DNA: TGTGCCAGCAGCTTGAGACTAGCGGGAGGGTACGAGCAGTACTTC
J: TRBJ2-6; D: NA; size: NA; V: TRBV11-2; CDR3: CASSLVSGPHGANVLTF; DNA: TGTGCCAGCAGCTTGGTTTCGGGCCCGCATGGGGCCAACGTCCTGACTTTC
J: TRBJ2-1; D: NA; size: NA; V: TRBV5-1; CDR3: CASSLGQILDLSSYNEQFF; DNA: TGCGCCAGCAGCTTAGGACAGATCCTCGACCTTAGCTCCTACAATGAGCAGTTCTTC
J: TRBJ2-5; D: NA; size: NA; V: TRBV11-2; CDR3: CASSVRTVGETQYF; DNA: TGTGCCAGCAGCGTGAGGACAGTAGGAGAGACCCAGTACTTC
J: TRBJ2-1; D: TRBD2; size: NA; V: TRBV4-1; CDR3: CASSQGGTSGVYNEQFF; DNA: TGCGCCAGCAGCCAAGGAGGGACTAGCGGAGTATACAATGAGCAGTTCTTC
J: TRBJ2-5; D: TRBD2; size: NA; V: TRBV19; CDR3: CASSPEGRLAGALRETQYF; DNA: TGTGCCAGTAGTCCCGAGGGTAGGCTAGCGGGAGCGCTTAGAGAGACCCAGTACTTC
J: TRBJ2-3; D: NA; size: once; V: TRBV9; CDR3: CASSVALGRGDTQYF; DNA: TGTGCCAGCAGCGTAGCTCTCGGGCGCGGAGATACGCAGTATTTT
J: TRBJ2-7; D: TRBD1; size: once; V: TRBV11-2; CDR3: CASSLKQGVYEQYF; DNA: TGTGCCAGCAGCTTAAAGCAGGGGGTCTACGAGCAGTACTTC
J: TRBJ1-5; D: NA; size: NA; V: TRBV6-5; CDR3: CASSYGQGDQPQHF; DNA: TGTGCCAGCAGTTATGGCCAGGGAGATCAGCCCCAGCATTTT
J: TRBJ2-7; D: TRBD1; size: NA; V: TRBV7-8; CDR3: CASSLTSRRDRVYEQYF; DNA: TGTGCCAGCAGCTTAACCTCACGCCGGGACAGGGTTTACGAGCAGTACTTC
J: TRBJ2-7; D: NA; size: NA; V: TRBV5-1; CDR3: CASSLFPGGEQYF; DNA: TGCGCCAGCAGCTTGTTTCCGGGCGGCGAGCAGTACTTC
J: TRBJ1-4; D: NA; size: NA; V: TRBV10-2; CDR3: CASSPTVVRIINEKLFF; DNA: TGCGCCAGCAGTCCAACCGTCGTTCGGATTATTAATGAAAAACTGTTTTTT
J: TRBJ1-3; D: NA; size: NA; V: TRBV30; CDR3: CAWTGDFRNTIYF; DNA: TGTGCCTGGACAGGGGATTTCAGGAACACCATATATTTT
J: TRBJ2-7; D: TRBD1; size: NA; V: TRBV19; CDR3: CASSIGTGAYEQYF; DNA: TGTGCCAGTAGTATAGGGACAGGGGCCTACGAGCAGTACTTC
J: TRBJ1-1; D: NA; size: medium-sized; V: TRBV2; CDR3: CASRNPLMEAGNTEAFF; DNA: TGTGCCAGCAGAAACCCTCTCATGGAGGCAGGAAACACTGAAGCTTTCTTT
J: TRBJ1-2; D: NA; size: NA; V: TRBV4-1; CDR3: CASSQTVTDQGYF; DNA: TGCGCCAGCAGCCAAACGGTAACGGACCAAGGTTACTTC
J: TRBJ2-7; D: NA; size: NA; V: TRBV29-1; CDR3: CSVLRESSYEQYF; DNA: TGCAGCGTTCTTAGGGAATCATCCTACGAGCAGTACTTC
J: TRBJ2-7; D: NA; size: NA; V: TRBV19; CDR3: CASSRYRDVVSYEQYF; DNA: TGTGCCAGTAGTCGTTACCGGGACGTCGTCTCCTACGAGCAGTACTTC
J: TRBJ2-7; D: TRBD2; size: NA; V: TRBV9; CDR3: CASSAGGTSEDEQYF; DNA: TGTGCCAGCAGCGCGGGCGGGACTAGCGAGGATGAGCAGTACTTC
J: TRBJ2-7; D: TRBD2; size: NA; V: TRBV28; CDR3: CASRRLAASPYEQYF; DNA: TGTGCCAGCAGAAGACTAGCGGCTAGTCCCTACGAGCAGTACTTC
J: TRBJ1-3; D: NA; size: NA; V: TRBV5-6; CDR3: CASSFGTGNTIYF; DNA: TGTGCCAGCAGCTTCGGGACCGGAAACACCATATATTTT
J: TRBJ1-1; D: TRBD1; size: NA; V: TRBV19; CDR3: CASSIAEGATEAFF; DNA: TGTGCCAGTAGTATAGCTGAGGGGGCGACTGAAGCTTTCTTT
J: TRBJ2-7; D: NA; size: NA; V: TRBV5-5; CDR3: CASSPSGGSYEQYF; DNA: TGTGCCAGCAGCCCCTCGGGCGGCTCCTACGAGCAGTACTTC